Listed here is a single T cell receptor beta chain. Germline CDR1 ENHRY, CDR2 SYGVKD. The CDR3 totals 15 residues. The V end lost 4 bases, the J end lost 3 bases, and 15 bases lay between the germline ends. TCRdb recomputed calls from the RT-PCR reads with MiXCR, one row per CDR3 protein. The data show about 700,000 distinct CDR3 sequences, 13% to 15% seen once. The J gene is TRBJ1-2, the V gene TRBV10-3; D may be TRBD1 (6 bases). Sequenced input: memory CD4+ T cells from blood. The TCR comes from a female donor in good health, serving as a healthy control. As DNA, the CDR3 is TGTGCCATCAGTGTAAAGGGGGGCGGAGACTATGGCTACACCTTC. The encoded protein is CAISVKGGGDYGYTF.